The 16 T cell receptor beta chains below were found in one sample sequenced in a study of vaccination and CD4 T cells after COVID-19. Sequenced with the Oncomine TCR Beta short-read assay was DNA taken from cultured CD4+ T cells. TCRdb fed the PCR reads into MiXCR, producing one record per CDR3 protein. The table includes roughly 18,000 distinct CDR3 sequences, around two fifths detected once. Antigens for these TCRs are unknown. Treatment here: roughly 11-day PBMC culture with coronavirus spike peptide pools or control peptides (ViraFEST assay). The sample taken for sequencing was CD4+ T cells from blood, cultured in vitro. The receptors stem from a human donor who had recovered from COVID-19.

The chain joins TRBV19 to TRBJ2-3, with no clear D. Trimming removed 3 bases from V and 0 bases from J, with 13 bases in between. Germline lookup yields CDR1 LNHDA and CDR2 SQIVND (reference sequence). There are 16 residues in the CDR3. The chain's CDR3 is CASSINGRPSTDTQYF. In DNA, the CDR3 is TGTGCCAGTAGTATCAATGGTCGTCCTAGCACAGATACGCAGTATTTT.

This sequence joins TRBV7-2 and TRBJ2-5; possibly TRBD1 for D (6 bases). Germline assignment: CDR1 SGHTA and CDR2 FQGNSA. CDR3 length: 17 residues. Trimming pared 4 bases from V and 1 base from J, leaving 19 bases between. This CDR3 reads CASSSPEGQTAQETQYF. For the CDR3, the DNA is TGTGCCAGCAGCTCCCCTGAGGGACAAACGGCCCAAGAGACCCAGTACTTC.

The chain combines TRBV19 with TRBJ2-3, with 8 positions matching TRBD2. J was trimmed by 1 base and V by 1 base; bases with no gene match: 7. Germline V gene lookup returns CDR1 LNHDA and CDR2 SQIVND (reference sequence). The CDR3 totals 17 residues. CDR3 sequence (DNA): TGTGCCAGTAGTATAGGCCCCTCTAGCGGGCGCACAGATACGCAGTATTTT. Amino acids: CASSIGPSSGRTDTQYF.

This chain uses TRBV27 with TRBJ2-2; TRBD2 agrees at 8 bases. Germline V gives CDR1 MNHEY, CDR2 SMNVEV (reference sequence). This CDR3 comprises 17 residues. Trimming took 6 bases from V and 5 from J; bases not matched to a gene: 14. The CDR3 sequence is CASRRGLAGGRTGELFF. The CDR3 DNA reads TGTGCCAGCAGAAGGGGATTGGCGGGAGGTCGGACCGGGGAGCTGTTTTTT.

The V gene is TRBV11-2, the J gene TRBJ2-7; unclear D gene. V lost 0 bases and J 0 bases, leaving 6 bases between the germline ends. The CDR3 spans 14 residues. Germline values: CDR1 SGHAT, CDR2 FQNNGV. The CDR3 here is CASSLDSTSYEQYF. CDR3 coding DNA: TGTGCCAGCAGCTTAGATTCCACCTCCTACGAGCAGTACTTC.

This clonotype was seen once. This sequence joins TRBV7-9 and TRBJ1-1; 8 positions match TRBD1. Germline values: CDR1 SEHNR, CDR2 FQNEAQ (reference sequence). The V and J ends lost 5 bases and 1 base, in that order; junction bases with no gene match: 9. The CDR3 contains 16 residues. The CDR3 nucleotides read TGTGCCAGCAGCACCCGACAGGGGTTATGGAACACTGAAGCTTTCTTT. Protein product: CASSTRQGLWNTEAFF.

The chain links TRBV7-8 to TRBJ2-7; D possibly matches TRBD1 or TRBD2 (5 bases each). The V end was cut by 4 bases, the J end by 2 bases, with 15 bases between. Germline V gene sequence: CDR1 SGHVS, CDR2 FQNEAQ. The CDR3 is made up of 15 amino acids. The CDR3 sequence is CASSYSGGLAYEQYF. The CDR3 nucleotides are TGTGCCAGCAGCTACAGTGGGGGTTTAGCCTACGAGCAGTACTTC.

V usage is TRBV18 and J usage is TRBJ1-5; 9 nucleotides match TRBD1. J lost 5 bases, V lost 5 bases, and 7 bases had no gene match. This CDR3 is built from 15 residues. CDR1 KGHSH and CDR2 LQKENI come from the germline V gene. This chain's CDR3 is CASSDRTGDHQPQHF. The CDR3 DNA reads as TGTGCCAGCTCAGACCGGACAGGGGATCATCAGCCCCAGCATTTT.

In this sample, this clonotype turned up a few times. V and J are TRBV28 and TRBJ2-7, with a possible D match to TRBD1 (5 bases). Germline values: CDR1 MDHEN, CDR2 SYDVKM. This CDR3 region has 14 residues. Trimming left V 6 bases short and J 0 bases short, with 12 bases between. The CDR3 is CASRSQGSSYEQYF. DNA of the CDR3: TGTGCCAGCAGATCCCAGGGAAGCTCCTACGAGCAGTACTTC.

The CDR3 DNA reads as TGCGCCAGCAGCTTGGGGCTCGCGGGGACGGCGACTAACTATGGCTACACCTTC. It specifies CASSLGLAGTATNYGYTF. This sequence joins TRBV5-1 and TRBJ1-2; D is perhaps TRBD1 (5 bases). Between the trimmed V and J ends, which lost 0 bases and 0 bases, there was a span of 18 bases. In germline, CDR1 is SGHRS, CDR2 YFSETQ. The CDR3 is made up of 18 amino acids.

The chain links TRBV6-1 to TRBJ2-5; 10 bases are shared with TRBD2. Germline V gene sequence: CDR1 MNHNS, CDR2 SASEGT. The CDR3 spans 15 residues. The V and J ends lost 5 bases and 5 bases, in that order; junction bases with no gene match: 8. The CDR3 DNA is TGTGCCAGCAGTCCGGGACTAGCGATACGGGAGACCCAGTACTTC. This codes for CASSPGLAIRETQYF.

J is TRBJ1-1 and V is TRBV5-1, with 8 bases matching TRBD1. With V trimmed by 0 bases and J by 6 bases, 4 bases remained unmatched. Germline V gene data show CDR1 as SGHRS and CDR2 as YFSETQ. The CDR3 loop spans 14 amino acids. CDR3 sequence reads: CASSLGQGSAEAFF. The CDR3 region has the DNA TGCGCCAGCAGCTTGGGACAGGGGAGCGCTGAAGCTTTCTTT.

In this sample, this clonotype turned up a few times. This CDR3 is CASTRGTDTQYF. For the CDR3, the DNA is TGTGCCAGCACCAGGGGCACAGATACGCAGTATTTT. This rearrangement joins TRBV2 to TRBJ2-3; D possibly corresponds to TRBD1 (5 bases). V lost 7 bases, J lost 1 base, and 6 bases lay in between. Per germline, CDR1 SNHLY and CDR2 FYNNEI. The CDR3 contains 12 residues.

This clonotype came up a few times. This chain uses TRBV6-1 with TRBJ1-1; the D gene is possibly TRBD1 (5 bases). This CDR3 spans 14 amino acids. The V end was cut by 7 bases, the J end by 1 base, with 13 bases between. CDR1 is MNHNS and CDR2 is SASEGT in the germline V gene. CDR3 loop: CASTRQLSNTEAFF. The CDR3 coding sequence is TGTGCCAGCACCCGACAGCTTTCGAACACTGAAGCTTTCTTT.

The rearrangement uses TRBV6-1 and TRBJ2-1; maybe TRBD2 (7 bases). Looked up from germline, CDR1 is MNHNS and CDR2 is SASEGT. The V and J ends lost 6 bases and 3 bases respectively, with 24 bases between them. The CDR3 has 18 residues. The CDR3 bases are TGTGCCAGCAGCGAGAGGGGGGGGGCCCCCCATGTCTACAATGAGCAGTTCTTC. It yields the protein CASSERGGAPHVYNEQFF.

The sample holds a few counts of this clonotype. The CDR3 DNA reads TGTGCCAGCAGCTTAACCCCGGGACAGGGGTCCGCCGGGTCACCCCTCCACTTT. The encoded protein is CASSLTPGQGSAGSPLHF. This sequence joins TRBV7-8 and TRBJ1-6; 10 positions match TRBD1. This CDR3 spans 18 amino acids. CDR1 SGHVS and CDR2 FQNEAQ come from the germline V gene. Unmatched junction bases numbered 14, after V lost 2 bases and J lost 10 bases. Supplemented by reference TRBV7-8 and TRBJ1-6, the full variable domain reads GAGVSQSPRYKVAKRGQDVALRCDPISGHVSLFWYQQALGQGPEFLTYFQNEAQLDKSGLPSDRFFAERPEGSVSTLKIQRTQQEDSAVYLCASSLTPGQGSAGSPLHFGNGTRLTVT.